Listed here are 27 T cell receptor beta chains from one sample, sequenced in a study of human T cells and chemical hapten exposure. TCRdb reanalysed the RACE reads using MiXCR and keeps one entry per CDR3 protein. The table has 40,000 to 65,000 distinct CDR3 sequences, approximately 9.9% seen once. Documented time point: patch test 1, 2 weeks after DPC sensitization. Noted treatment: therapeutic diphenylcyclopropenone sensitization with weekly scalp DPC. The study extracted total RNA from unfractionated whole blood. The material sequenced was whole blood, taken in connection with sensitization to the hapten diphenylcyclopropenone (DPC). Every receptor here comes from a woman aged 40 to 50 with alopecia areata. Some clones in this sample may be carry-over from other donors' samples.

The chain uses TRBV7-8 and TRBJ1-4; D unresolved. Trimming removed 1 base at V and 8 bases at J, with 8 bases between. Germline values: CDR1 SGHVS, CDR2 FQNEAQ. This CDR3 contains 13 residues. The CDR3 DNA reads as TGTGCCAGCAGCTTAGGGGTACGGGAAAAACTGTTTTTT. Its translation is CASSLGVREKLFF.

This clonotype has a count of ten or more. DNA for the CDR3: TGCGCCAGCAGCTTGGGCGGGGAGGAGACCCAGTACTTC. It is translated as CASSLGGEETQYF. The chain carries TRBV5-1 and TRBJ2-5; the D gene is possibly TRBD2 (6 bases). The CDR3 is 13 amino acids. CDR1 is SGHRS, CDR2 YFSETQ, per germline. Trimming stripped 0 bases from V and 5 bases from J, with 8 bases between. Drawing the rest from reference TRBV5-1 and TRBJ2-5, the complete variable domain is KAGVTQTPRYLIKTRGQQVTLSCSPISGHRSVSWYQQTPGQGLQFLFEYFSETQRNKGNFPGRFSGRQFSNSRSEMNVSTLELGDSALYLCASSLGGEETQYFGPGTRLLVL.

The chain combines TRBV15 with TRBJ1-3; weak D call: TRBD1 (6 bases). This CDR3 has 16 residues. V lost 0 bases to trimming and J lost 0 bases, with 9 bases between them. Germline CDR1 is LNHNV and CDR2 is YYDKDF (reference sequence). The CDR3 sequence: CATSREQGYSGNTIYF. The DNA for the CDR3 is TGTGCCACCAGCAGAGAACAGGGATACTCTGGAAACACCATATATTTT.

In this sample, this clonotype turned up many times. J is TRBJ2-2 and V is TRBV7-9; TRBD1 aligns across 10 bases. The CDR3 has 16 residues. The germline gives CDR1 SEHNR, CDR2 FQNEAQ (reference sequence). V trimming: 5 bases; J trimming: 1 base; junction bases outside the gene matches: 4. The CDR3: CASSPGTGVNTGELFF. The CDR3 DNA is TGTGCCAGCAGCCCCGGGACAGGGGTGAACACCGGGGAGCTGTTTTTT.

The sample holds a few counts of this clonotype. The rearrangement links TRBV7-9 to TRBJ1-3; D is unresolved. Germline V gene sequence: CDR1 SEHNR, CDR2 FQNEAQ (reference sequence). The V end lost 5 bases, the J end lost 7 bases, and 12 bases lay between the germline ends. The CDR3 consists of 13 residues. The CDR3 here is CASSRHPENTIYF. As DNA, the CDR3 is TGTGCCAGCAGCCGACACCCTGAGAACACCATATATTTT.

This clonotype was found a few times. V gene TRBV10-3 combines with J gene TRBJ2-2; tentatively, D is TRBD1 (5 bases). Germline CDR1 reads ENHRY; CDR2 reads SYGVKD. This CDR3 has 16 amino acids. V lost 0 bases, J lost 4 bases, and 12 bases lay in between. The CDR3 loop reads CAISESSREVTGELFF. DNA of the CDR3: TGTGCCATCAGTGAGTCATCCAGGGAAGTCACCGGGGAGCTGTTTTTT.

CDR3 protein: CSANRDVSTDTQYF. As DNA, the CDR3 is TGCAGTGCTAACCGGGACGTTAGCACAGATACGCAGTATTTT. The rearrangement joins TRBV20-1 to TRBJ2-3; D is tentatively TRBD1 or TRBD2 (5 bases each). Germline V CDR1 and CDR2: DFQATT, SNEGSKA (reference sequence). Trimming took off 4 bases at V and 0 bases at J, with 11 bases between the two ends. The CDR3 is made up of 14 amino acids.

The sample holds many counts of this clonotype. V gene TRBV5-1 combines with J gene TRBJ2-5, with 7 bases identical to TRBD1. Germline V gene data show CDR1 as SGHRS and CDR2 as YFSETQ. This CDR3 is 15 amino acids long. The ends lost 1 base at V and 1 base at J; junction bases unmatched: 4. In DNA, the CDR3 is TGCGCCAGCAGCTTGAACAGGGGATTCCAAGAGACCCAGTACTTC. This sequence encodes CASSLNRGFQETQYF.

This clonotype was seen many times. The chain has TRBV27 and TRBJ2-2; 7 nucleotides line up with TRBD1. CDR1 MNHEY and CDR2 SMNVEV come from the germline V gene (reference sequence). The junction had 0 bases not matched to a gene; V was cut back by 4 bases and J by 1 base. The CDR3 has 14 residues. CDR3 nucleotides: TGTGCCAGCAGTTGGGACAGGAACACCGGGGAGCTGTTTTTT. Residues: CASSWDRNTGELFF.

This clonotype appeared many times. The chain recombines TRBV18 with TRBJ1-6; unclear D gene. The CDR3 has 12 residues. V was clipped by 4 bases and J by 7 bases, with 5 bases between them. The germline CDR1 and CDR2 sequences are KGHSH and LQKENI. CDR3 in DNA: TGTGCCAGCTCACAGGACAATTCACCCCTCCACTTT. Its protein is CASSQDNSPLHF.

This clonotype was seen at least ten times. CDR3 nucleotide sequence: TGTGCCAGCAGCCGGACAGGGGGAGATACGCAGTATTTT. The encoded protein is CASSRTGGDTQYF. V and J are TRBV3-1 and TRBJ2-3, with TRBD1 identical over 10 bases. CDR3 length equals 13 residues. CDR1 and CDR2 (germline): LGHDT, YNNKEL (reference sequence). Trimming removed 4 bases from V and 5 bases from J; junction bases left unmatched: 0.

This clonotype was detected only a few times. The CDR3 bases are TGTGCCAGCAGCTTAGGGATGCGGAACATTCAGTACTTC. Translation gives CASSLGMRNIQYF. The rearrangement uses TRBV7-2 and TRBJ2-4, with no clear D. The CDR3 is 13 amino acids. Trimming stripped 1 base from V and 7 bases from J, with 8 bases between. Germline values: CDR1 SGHTA, CDR2 FQGNSA.

The chain uses TRBV2 and TRBJ1-4, with D perhaps TRBD1 (6 bases). CDR1 and CDR2 (germline): SNHLY, FYNNEI. V gave up 8 bases and J gave up 4 bases, with 11 bases separating them. The CDR3 has 13 amino acids. The CDR3 reads CASLWTVNEKLFF. The DNA for the CDR3 is TGTGCCAGCCTCTGGACAGTTAATGAAAAACTGTTTTTT.

There are a few counts of this clonotype. The chain recombines TRBV20-1 with TRBJ2-7; D remains unclear. V was clipped by 0 bases and J by 6 bases, with 21 bases between them. This CDR3 comprises 16 residues. The germline gives CDR1 DFQATT, CDR2 SNEGSKA (reference sequence). The chain's CDR3 is CSARDVAGLVVGEQYF. CDR3 coding DNA: TGCAGTGCTAGAGATGTGGCTGGTCTAGTCGTCGGCGAGCAGTACTTC.

The chain is built from TRBV20-1 and TRBJ2-7; tentative D call: TRBD2 (7 bases). The CDR3 covers 14 residues. Trimming stripped 6 bases from V and 3 bases from J, with 18 bases between. The V gene's germline CDR1 is DFQATT and CDR2 SNEGSKA (reference sequence). DNA for the CDR3: TGCAGTGCGAGAAGCGGGGACATCATCTACGAGCAGTACTTC. Translated: CSARSGDIIYEQYF.

This clonotype came up a few times. The V gene is TRBV2, the J gene TRBJ1-1; D not resolved. This CDR3 has 13 amino acids. Looked up from germline, CDR1 is SNHLY and CDR2 is FYNNEI. The V end was cut by 3 bases, the J end by 7 bases, with 12 bases between. The CDR3 here is CASSEGRMNEAFF. DNA of the CDR3: TGTGCCAGCAGTGAGGGTCGCATGAATGAAGCTTTCTTT.

In the case of this clonotype: A read error may account for a junction end that differs from germline. The chain links TRBV5-1 to TRBJ2-7; 9 bases map to TRBD2. The CDR3 has 14 residues. Germline CDR1 is SGHRS and CDR2 is YFSETQ. The CDR3 sequence is CASSFSGSSYDQYF. CDR3 nucleotides: TGCGCCAGCAGCTTTAGCGGGAGCTCCTACGATCAGTACTTC.

In this sample, this clonotype turned up many times. The CDR3 DNA sequence: TGTGCCAGCAGTTTCGGGAGTCAGGTTGAGCAGTTCTTC. Its protein is CASSFGSQVEQFF. This sequence joins TRBV27 and TRBJ2-1; D is perhaps TRBD2 (6 bases). With 3 bases removed from V and 9 bases from J, the gap between germline ends came to 12 bases. The CDR3 is made up of 13 amino acids. Germline V gene lookup returns CDR1 MNHEY and CDR2 SMNVEV (reference sequence).

The sample holds one count of this clonotype. Since a much larger clone is just one base distant, this may be a read error. The chain is built from TRBV5-5 and TRBJ2-7, with 7 bases that match TRBD1. Germline CDR1 and CDR2: SGHKS and YYEKEE (reference sequence). The CDR3 covers 18 residues. The CDR3 reads CASSLDRLRGPTSYKQYF. For the CDR3, the DNA is TGTGCCAGCAGCTTGGACAGACTGAGGGGGCCTACCTCCTACAAGCAGTACTTC.

The chain's CDR3 is CASSLAYRAEQYF. CDR3 in DNA: TGTGCCAGCAGCTTAGCCTACAGGGCCGAGCAGTACTTC. The chain recombines TRBV7-9 with TRBJ2-7; a weak D match, TRBD1 (6 bases). The CDR3 has 13 residues. The germline gives CDR1 SEHNR, CDR2 FQNEAQ (reference sequence). The germline V and J ends were trimmed by 0 bases and 6 bases, with 9 bases remaining between them.

This sequence joins TRBV28 and TRBJ1-2; no clear D gene. V lost 8 bases to trimming and J lost 1 base, with 8 bases between them. This CDR3 is 12 amino acids long. CDR1 MDHEN and CDR2 SYDVKM come from the germline V gene. The CDR3 reads CASWSNNYGYTF. The CDR3 region has the DNA TGTGCCAGCTGGTCCAATAACTATGGCTACACCTTC.

This clonotype has at least ten counts. V is TRBV18 and J is TRBJ2-3; D may be TRBD1 (5 bases). Germline loops: CDR1 KGHSH, CDR2 LQKENI. The length of the CDR3 is 14 residues. V lost 8 bases to trimming and J lost 3 bases, with 15 bases between them. The CDR3 region is CASQGQGRTDTQYF. CDR3 nucleotide sequence: TGTGCCAGCCAAGGGCAGGGTCGAACAGATACGCAGTATTTT.

The gene calls are TRBV6-5 and TRBJ2-7, with D possibly called TRBD1 or TRBD2 (5 bases each). Looked up from germline, CDR1 is MNHEY and CDR2 is SVGAGI. The CDR3 runs 15 residues. Trimming took off 0 bases at V and 2 bases at J, with 11 bases between the two ends. CDR3 sequence reads: CASSYSGTVTYEQYF. The CDR3 nucleotides are TGTGCCAGCAGTTACTCGGGGACGGTGACCTACGAGCAGTACTTC.

This rearrangement joins TRBV4-2 to TRBJ2-1, with D unresolved. There are 16 residues in the CDR3. V was clipped by 3 bases and J by 2 bases, with 14 bases between them. The V gene's germline CDR1 is LGHNA and CDR2 YNFKEQ. The CDR3 region has the DNA TGTGCCAGCAGCCAGGCCTGGCAAGGGACCTACAATGAGCAGTTCTTC. Translated, it gives CASSQAWQGTYNEQFF.

This clonotype was recorded many times. The DNA for the CDR3 is TGTGCCAGCATGGGGCAGGACCTCAACAGCAATCAGCCCCAGCATTTT. This codes for CASMGQDLNSNQPQHF. This sequence joins TRBV2 and TRBJ1-5, with a weak D call TRBD1 (5 bases). The V gene lost 7 bases and the J gene lost 1 base, with 17 bases spanning the gap. This CDR3 contains 16 residues. Germline-derived CDR1 and CDR2 are SNHLY and FYNNEI.

This clonotype occurred a few times. The V gene is TRBV11-2, the J gene TRBJ2-3, with D maybe TRBD1 (5 bases). V lost 0 bases and J lost 4, with 11 bases in between. This CDR3 spans 15 amino acids. Germline loops: CDR1 SGHAT, CDR2 FQNNGV. The CDR3: CASSLDRDIADTQYF. CDR3 sequence (DNA): TGTGCCAGCAGCTTAGACAGGGATATCGCAGATACGCAGTATTTT.

This clonotype appeared a few times. The gene calls are TRBV28 and TRBJ2-7, with no clear D. The CDR3 totals 11 residues. Trimming removed 6 bases from V and 3 bases from J, with 6 bases in between. Germline V gene sequence: CDR1 MDHEN, CDR2 SYDVKM. The CDR3 DNA reads as TGTGCCAGCAGGGGCCTCTACGAGCAGTACTTC. As protein: CASRGLYEQYF.